This T cell receptor (beta chain) was obtained from a study of shared clonotypes between healthy human individuals. TCRdb keeps only in-frame clones here, not all; method: immunoSEQ multiplex PCR. The table has millions of clones, over 85% seen once. The CDR3 runs 14 residues. CDR1 and CDR2 from the germline V gene are SGHNT and YYREEE (reference sequence). V was shortened by 0 bases and J by 4 bases, with 9 bases between the two germline ends. Findings and limits, study-wide: In a handful of donors, around 4.8% of naive CD4 clonotypes appeared in common.

A CD45RA-negative memory subset and a CD45RA+ naive subset were separated from the CD4+ cells. As to this clone: What it binds is unknown.

Sequencing was carried out using naive CD4+ T cells sorted from blood. The subset denotes: CD45RA+ positively selected. This chain joins TRBV5-4 and TRBJ2-3; D possibly corresponds to TRBD2 (5 bases). The origin of this receptor is a man between 18 and 35 years old in good health. In nucleotides, the CDR3 is TGTGCCAGCAGCTTGGGGGCGGAGGCAGATACGCAGTATTTT. Its protein is CASSLGAEADTQYF.